The 5 T cell receptor beta chains below were found in one sample sequenced in a study of Graves' ophthalmopathy and Graves' hyperthyroidism. Amplification from RNA transcripts yielded the TCR beta CDR3 regions. Second-round multiplex PCR came after a first-round RT-PCR that employed HTBI primers. TCRdb reprocessed the multiplex PCR reads with MiXCR, giving one entry per CDR3 protein. The sample lists 350,000 to 400,000 distinct CDR3 sequences; around 19% were seen once. The sample consisted of peripheral blood. The receptors stem from a woman under 30 with Graves' ophthalmopathy.

This clonotype was observed at least ten times. The rearrangement joins TRBV12-3 or TRBV12-4 to TRBJ1-3, with D uncertain. CDR3 length equals 11 residues. Trimming pared 8 bases from V and 4 bases from J, leaving 6 bases between. CDR3 amino acids: CASLLGNTIYF. Here the CDR3 DNA reads TGTGCCAGCCTACTCGGAAACACCATATATTTT.

Ten or more counts support this clonotype. V is TRBV7-8 and J is TRBJ1-1; maybe TRBD1 (6 bases). V was cut by 0 bases and J by 7 bases, with 12 bases left in between. This CDR3 region has 14 residues. Germline lookup yields CDR1 SGHVS and CDR2 FQNEAQ. In DNA, the CDR3 is TGTGCCAGCAGCTTAGCGGGGGCGGGGGTTGAAGCTTTCTTT. This translates into CASSLAGAGVEAFF.

This clonotype was recorded many times. This sequence joins TRBV6-2 or TRBV6-3 and TRBJ1-5; 7 nucleotides align to TRBD1. J gave up 4 bases and V 6 bases, and 9 bases lay outside the gene matches. Germline V gene lookup returns CDR1 MNHEY and CDR2 SVGEGT. CDR3 length: 15 amino acids. In DNA, the CDR3 is TGTGCCAGCAGGGAACCGACAGGGACGAATCAGCCCCAGCATTTT. Translation gives CASREPTGTNQPQHF.

This clonotype occurred many times. The chain uses TRBV6-1 and TRBJ1-3, with no clear D. Germline CDR1 is MNHNS and CDR2 is SASEGT. This CDR3 region has 14 residues. Trimming removed 6 bases from V and 3 bases from J, with 12 bases in between. The chain's CDR3 is CASSLRMDGNTIYF. The CDR3 coding sequence is TGTGCCAGCAGCCTAAGGATGGATGGAAACACCATATATTTT.

This clonotype has only one observation. The gene calls are TRBV29-1 and TRBJ1-1; perhaps TRBD1 as D (6 bases). Trimming took off 2 bases at V and 0 bases at J, with 7 bases between the two ends. The CDR3 is made up of 13 amino acids. Germline V gives CDR1 SQVTM, CDR2 ANQGSEA. CDR3 loop: CSVESGVNTEAFF. CDR3 nucleotides: TGCAGCGTTGAATCAGGGGTGAACACTGAAGCTTTCTTT.